The 17 T cell receptor beta chains reported below all come from one sample, sequenced in a study of cytomegalovirus exposure and HLA in healthy donors. The study ran its PCR with 60 Vbeta and 13 Jbeta primers. Method: immunoSEQ multiplex PCR; TCRdb's copy keeps in-frame clones and lacks some. Of about 190,000 clones listed, under 80% are singletons. The sample was PBMCs. All receptors derive from a man aged 30 to 45 in good health and CMV-seropositive.

This clone was seen only once. This chain connects TRBV4-2 to TRBJ1-5, with D perhaps matching TRBD1 (6 bases). In germline, CDR1 is LGHNA, CDR2 YNFKEQ. The V gene lost 8 bases and the J gene lost 2 bases, with 16 bases spanning the gap. The CDR3 is made up of 15 amino acids. The CDR3 nucleotides read TGTGCCAGCGGGCAGGGGAGAGTAGGCAATCAGCCCCAGCATTTT. Amino acids: CASGQGRVGNQPQHF.

CDR3 DNA sequence: TGTGCCAGCGCCCGGTTCGTGAACACTGAAGCTTTCTTT. Encoded protein: CASARFVNTEAFF. The gene calls are TRBV27 and TRBJ1-1; no clear D gene. Trimming pared 8 bases from V and 0 bases from J, leaving 10 bases between. CDR1 and CDR2 from the germline V gene are MNHEY and SMNVEV (reference sequence). This CDR3 has 13 residues.

The chain combines TRBV5-4 with TRBJ2-5; TRBD1 agrees at 7 bases. V trimming: 4 bases; J trimming: 3 bases; junction bases outside the gene matches: 6. The CDR3 runs to 14 residues. The germline V gene encodes CDR1 SGHNT and CDR2 YYREEE (reference sequence). The CDR3 sequence is CASSAQGFKETQYF. CDR3 nucleotides: TGTGCCAGCAGCGCACAGGGGTTCAAAGAGACCCAGTACTTC.

This chain links TRBV7-2 with TRBJ1-2, with TRBD1 matching 7 bases. The ends lost 5 bases at V and 2 bases at J; junction bases unmatched: 14. In germline, CDR1 is SGHTA, CDR2 FQGNSA. CDR3 length: 17 amino acids. DNA for the CDR3: TGTGCCAGCAGCGGACCCCGGGACAGCAGAACCAACTATGGCTACACCTTC. It encodes CASSGPRDSRTNYGYTF.

This clone occurred a few times. Written as DNA, the CDR3 is TGTGCCAGCAGTGTAGGAGGGGTCGACGGCTACACCTTC. Translating gives CASSVGGVDGYTF. The gene calls are TRBV6-1 and TRBJ1-2; D is possibly TRBD1 (5 bases). Germline loops: CDR1 MNHNS, CDR2 SASEGT. The V and J ends lost 4 bases and 8 bases respectively, with 14 bases between them. The CDR3 is 13 amino acids.

V and J are TRBV15 and TRBJ2-1; 8 bases map to TRBD2. The CDR3 covers 15 residues. Trimming at V came to 4 bases and at J to 3 bases, leaving 5 bases not matched to a gene. In germline, CDR1 is LNHNV, CDR2 YYDKDF (reference sequence). In DNA, the CDR3 is TGTGCCACCAGCACTCGGGGGGGTAGCTACAATGAGCAGTTCTTC. Encoded protein: CATSTRGGSYNEQFF.

This clone came up a few times. The junction departs from germline at one end; a sequencing error may be responsible. The chain uses TRBV7-7 and TRBJ2-7; the match to TRBD2 covers 7 bases. This CDR3 comprises 13 residues. The germline gives CDR1 SSHAT, CDR2 FNYEAQ (reference sequence). DNA of the CDR3: TGTGCTAGCAGCACTGGACTAGACGGCGAGCAGTACTTC. Amino acids: CASSTGLDGEQYF.

This chain connects TRBV11-2 to TRBJ2-3; weak D call: TRBD1 (6 bases). Trimming shortened V by 7 bases and J by 1 base, and 15 bases separated the two germline ends. Germline V gene data show CDR1 as SGHAT and CDR2 as FQNNGV. The CDR3 sequence is 15 residues long. In DNA form, the CDR3 reads TGTGCCAGCACCATAGCGAGACAGGGCACAGATACGCAGTATTTT. As protein: CASTIARQGTDTQYF. Supplemented by reference TRBV11-2 and TRBJ2-3, the full variable domain reads EAGVAQSPRYKIIEKRQSVAFWCNPISGHATLYWYQQILGQGPKLLIQFQNNGVVDDSQLPKDRFSAERLKGVDSTLKIQPAKLEDSAVYLCASTIARQGTDTQYFGPGTRLTVL.

This sequence joins TRBV7-9 and TRBJ2-2; perhaps TRBD1 as D (6 bases). Germline V CDR1 and CDR2: SEHNR, FQNEAQ (reference sequence). The CDR3 extends over 15 amino acids. With 5 bases removed from V and 4 bases from J, the gap between germline ends came to 14 bases. In nucleotides, the CDR3 is TGTGCCAGCAGCCCACAGGGTATGCGCACCGGGGAGCTGTTTTTT. Protein sequence: CASSPQGMRTGELFF. Full variable domain (remainder filled in from reference TRBV7-9 and TRBJ2-2): DTGVSQNPRHKITKRGQNVTFRCDPISEHNRLYWYRQTLGQGPEFLTYFQNEAQLEKSRLLSDRFSAERPKGSFSTLEIQRTEQGDSAMYLCASSPQGMRTGELFFGEGSRLTVL.

This chain joins TRBV18 and TRBJ2-7; TRBD1 matches 7 bases. The CDR3 is 13 residues long. Germline assignment: CDR1 KGHSH and CDR2 LQKENI. J lost 5 bases, V lost 4 bases, and 5 bases had no gene match. This CDR3 reads CASSRDRENEQYF. The CDR3 DNA follows: TGTGCCAGCTCACGTGACAGGGAAAACGAGCAGTACTTC.

V usage is TRBV27 and J usage is TRBJ1-4, with 7 bases identical to TRBD1. Germline CDR1 reads MNHEY; CDR2 reads SMNVEV (reference sequence). The CDR3 spans 14 residues. The ends lost 5 bases at V and 8 bases at J; junction bases unmatched: 8. The CDR3 here is CASSRTGAREKLFF. DNA for the CDR3: TGTGCCAGCAGTCGCACAGGGGCGAGAGAAAAACTGTTTTTT.

This clone was seen more than once but under ten times. In DNA form, the CDR3 reads TGTGCCACCCGGGACAGGGGGGGGTACAATGAGCAGTTCTTC. The encoded protein is CATRDRGGYNEQFF. This chain joins TRBV7-2 and TRBJ2-1, with 11 bases matching TRBD1. V gave up 10 bases and J gave up 4 bases; unmatched junction bases: 6. Germline assignment: CDR1 SGHTA and CDR2 FQGNSA. The CDR3 has 14 residues. The complete variable domain, with remaining parts taken from reference TRBV7-2 and TRBJ2-1, reads GAGVSQSPSNKVTEKGKDVELRCDPISGHTALYWYRQSLGQGLEFLIYFQGNSAPDKSGLPSDRFSAERTGGSVSTLTIQRTQQEDSAVYLCATRDRGGYNEQFFGPGTRLTVL.

The rearrangement links TRBV30 to TRBJ1-1, with 9 bases identical to TRBD1. V lost 2 bases and J lost 1; bases outside the gene matches: 5. Germline loops: CDR1 GTSNPN, CDR2 SVGIG (reference sequence). The CDR3 loop spans 15 amino acids. This CDR3 is CAWSTPGQGNTEAFF. CDR3 sequence (DNA): TGTGCCTGGAGTACCCCGGGACAGGGGAACACTGAAGCTTTCTTT.

The rearrangement joins TRBV10-3 to TRBJ1-2; a possible D gene is TRBD1 (6 bases). This CDR3 contains 14 residues. Germline assignment: CDR1 ENHRY and CDR2 SYGVKD. V was shortened by 5 bases and J by 2 bases, with 12 bases between the two germline ends. This CDR3 is CAISQQGTNYGYTF. As DNA, the CDR3 is TGTGCCATCAGTCAACAGGGAACGAACTATGGCTACACCTTC.

In this sample, this clone turned up a few times. The chain has TRBV27 and TRBJ2-7; D is possibly TRBD1 (5 bases). The CDR3 extends over 14 amino acids. V was shortened by 3 bases and J by 6 bases, with 15 bases between the two germline ends. Germline CDR1 and CDR2: MNHEY and SMNVEV (reference sequence). The CDR3 protein is CASSLTELRGEQYF. The CDR3 DNA is TGTGCCAGCAGTTTGACCGAGCTTAGGGGCGAGCAGTACTTC.

The chain links TRBV5-4 to TRBJ2-7, with 7 positions matching TRBD2. Trimming at V came to 4 bases and at J to 2 bases, leaving 6 bases not matched to a gene. Germline V gene data show CDR1 as SGHNT and CDR2 as YYREEE (reference sequence). The CDR3 consists of 14 residues. Here the CDR3 reads CASSRVGGTYEQYF. In DNA, the CDR3 is TGTGCCAGCAGCCGAGTGGGGGGGACCTACGAGCAGTACTTC.

The chain recombines TRBV11-3 with TRBJ2-3, with 10 bases matching TRBD2. V was pared by 4 bases and J by 5 bases, with 9 bases of the junction left unmatched. Per the germline V gene, CDR1 is SGHNT and CDR2 is YENEEA. The CDR3 covers 16 residues. CDR3 bases: TGTGCCAGCAGCTCCTCGAGACTAGCGGGCAGAGATACGCAGTATTTT. It yields the protein CASSSSRLAGRDTQYF.